This is a list of T cell receptor beta chains from one sample in a study of CD8 T cells in Susac syndrome. TCRdb re-analysed the immunoSEQ multiplex PCR reads in MiXCR, keeping a single row per CDR3 protein. The sample yields about 53,000 distinct CDR3 sequences, 95% seen once. Sequencing was performed on CD8+ T cells from PBMCs. These TCRs come from a human donor with Susac syndrome. Each CDR3 is given with its conserved first and last residue. D genes are given only for firm matches. Where a row states a size, it is once, few, many or the class of an expanded clone; other rows omit it.

>TRBD1|TRBV12-3/TRBV12-4|TRBJ1-5|NA
TGTGCCAGCAGTTTAATGGACAGGGGGCATCAGCCCCAGCATTTT
CASSLMDRGHQPQHF
>TRBD2|TRBV28|TRBJ2-5|NA
TGTGCCAGCAGTTTCCCAGGGACTAGCGGGGAGGAGACCCAGTACTTC
CASSFPGTSGEETQYF
>NA|TRBV30|TRBJ1-5|NA
TGTGCCTGGAGTCCGGGTAGCAATCAGCCCCAGCATTTT
CAWSPGSNQPQHF
>NA|TRBV27|TRBJ2-7|few
TGTGCCAGCAGTTTATCGGGGTACGAGCAGTACTTC
CASSLSGYEQYF
>TRBD2|TRBV7-3|TRBJ2-1|NA
TGTGCCAGCAGCTTCGGGGGGGACTACAATGAGCAGTTCTTC
CASSFGGDYNEQFF
>TRBD1|TRBV15|TRBJ2-7|NA
TGTGCCACCAGCAGAGATAAGGACAGGCCTAACTCCGAGCAGTACTTC
CATSRDKDRPNSEQYF
>NA|TRBV27|TRBJ2-7|NA
TGTGCCAGCAGTTTATTACCATCGGTAGGGCCCCTACTCTACGAGCAGTACTTC
CASSLLPSVGPLLYEQYF
>TRBD1|TRBV19|TRBJ1-4|NA
TGTGCCAGTAGTATAGATCCTTGGACAGGGCCGTCAACTAATGAAAAACTGTTTTTT
CASSIDPWTGPSTNEKLFF
>NA|TRBV3-1|TRBJ2-3|NA
TGTGCCAGCAGCCACTGGCTAGATACGCAGTATTTT
CASSHWLDTQYF
>NA|TRBV12-3/TRBV12-4|TRBJ1-1|NA
TGTGCCAGCAGTTTTGGGCAGGTTTATATGAACACTGAAGCTTTCTTT
CASSFGQVYMNTEAFF
>TRBD2|TRBV20-1|TRBJ2-1|NA
TGCAGTGCTCTGACTAGCGGGGGAGACAATGAGCAGTTCTTC
CSALTSGGDNEQFF
>TRBD1|TRBV13|TRBJ1-4|once
TGTGCCAGCAGCCCCGTTCGGACCAGGGGGAGTGAAAAACTGTTTTTT
CASSPVRTRGSEKLFF
>NA|TRBV18|TRBJ2-5|NA
TGTGCCAGCTCGAGCTCCCAAGAGACCCAGTACTTC
CASSSSQETQYF
>TRBD2|TRBV6-2/TRBV6-3|TRBJ2-5|NA
TGTGCCAGCAGCCTACCATCGGGCGGGGGGGCCGAGGAGACCCAGTACTTC
CASSLPSGGGAEETQYF
>TRBD1|TRBV27|TRBJ1-2|NA
TGTGCCAGCAGTTCGACAGGGGATCACTATGGCTACACCTTC
CASSSTGDHYGYTF
>TRBD2|TRBV9|TRBJ2-3|NA
TGTGCCAGCAGCGTAGAACTGGGACTAACAGATACGCAGTATTTT
CASSVELGLTDTQYF
>NA|TRBV13|TRBJ1-1|NA
TGTGCCAGCAGCTTAGGGCGACTTACGAACACTGAAGCTTTCTTT
CASSLGRLTNTEAFF
>TRBD1|TRBV29-1|TRBJ2-5|NA
TGCAGCGTTCCCACAGGGGTGGTAGAGACCCAGTACTTC
CSVPTGVVETQYF
>NA|TRBV25-1|TRBJ2-5|NA
TGTGCCAGCAGCCAGAGGGGCGGGGAAGAGACCCAGTACTTC
CASSQRGGEETQYF
>NA|TRBV15|TRBJ1-3|NA
TGTGCCACCAGCACGCCGGCCCCGTCTGGAAACACCATATATTTT
CATSTPAPSGNTIYF
>TRBD1|TRBV4-3|TRBJ1-4|NA
TGCGCCAGCAGCCTGGCCGGGACAGGACAAGAAAAACTGTTTTTT
CASSLAGTGQEKLFF
>TRBD2|TRBV3-1|TRBJ2-1|NA
TGTGCCAGCAGCCAAGTGGGGACTAGCGGGGGGAGCTCCTACAATGAGCAGTTCTTC
CASSQVGTSGGSSYNEQFF
>NA|TRBV4-3|TRBJ2-1|NA
TGCGCCAGCAGCCAAGCCGCAGACTCCTACAATGAGCAGTTCTTC
CASSQAADSYNEQFF
>TRBD1|TRBV9|TRBJ1-2|NA
TGTGCCAGCAAGGACAGGGGCTATGGCTACACCTTC
CASKDRGYGYTF
>TRBD2|TRBV9|TRBJ2-3|NA
TGTGCCAGCAGCGATAGCGCTAGCGGGGATACCACAGATACGCAGTATTTT
CASSDSASGDTTDTQYF
>NA|TRBV29-1|TRBJ1-1|once
TGCAGCGTTCACAGCACAAGTAACACTGAAGCTTTCTTT
CSVHSTSNTEAFF
>NA|TRBV13|TRBJ1-2|NA
TGTGCCAGCAGCCCCCCGATGTCAGGGGCAAAGAATGGCTACACCTTC
CASSPPMSGAKNGYTF
>NA|TRBV12-3/TRBV12-4|TRBJ1-1|NA
TGTGCCAGCAGTTTAGGTGATGAAGCTTTCTTT
CASSLGDEAFF